The count of the clone carrying this T cell receptor beta chain is one. The sample belongs to a study of shared T cell receptors in the human thymus. Data came from immunoSEQ multiplex PCR; TCRdb stores just in-frame clones and leaves some out. Here the sample spans 540,000 or so clones, 75% to 85% being singletons. CDR3 size: 16 residues. Looked up from germline, CDR1 is SGHTA and CDR2 is FQGNSA. V was pared by 1 base and J by 5 bases, with 9 bases of the junction left unmatched. The same data also contributed to another study, on human thymus T cells. That paper adds: The sample donors, healthy Finnish infants, were having corrective surgery for congenital heart defects. During corrective heart surgery, resections were taken, and the thymus tissue came from them. Apparent skewing of V and J gene usage characterized both thymic and blood repertoires. Among unrelated individuals, related research reported thymic repertoires that overlapped highly.

The rearrangement uses TRBV7-2 and TRBJ2-5, with 8 bases fitting TRBD1. Sample: thymocytes. This clonotype was sampled from a boy under two years old with a congenital heart defect. CDR3 in amino acids: CASSLGRGRNGETQYF. The CDR3 DNA follows: TGTGCCAGCAGCTTAGGCAGGGGGCGAAACGGGGAGACCCAGTACTTC.